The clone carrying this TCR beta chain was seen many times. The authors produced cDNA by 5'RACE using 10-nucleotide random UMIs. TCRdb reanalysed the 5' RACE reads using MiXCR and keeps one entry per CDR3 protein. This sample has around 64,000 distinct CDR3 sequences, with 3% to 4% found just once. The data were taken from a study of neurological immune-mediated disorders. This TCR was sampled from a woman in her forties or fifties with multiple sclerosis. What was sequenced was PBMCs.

CDR3 sequence (DNA): TGTGCCATCCAACCGGGGCCGAACACCGGGGAGCTGTTTTTT. It specifies CAIQPGPNTGELFF. The chain employs TRBV10-3 and TRBJ2-2; D assignment may be TRBD1 or TRBD2 (5 bases each). Germline V CDR1 and CDR2: ENHRY, SYGVKD. With 8 bases removed from V and 0 bases from J, the gap between germline ends came to 10 bases. CDR3 size: 14 residues.